These 3 T cell receptor beta chains originate from one sample sequenced in a study of chemoradiotherapy in HPV16-positive cancers. Data came from immunoSEQ multiplex PCR; TCRdb stores just in-frame clones and leaves some out. Of tens of thousands of clones listed, approximately 84% are singletons. The sequences come from blood, collected from a patient who underwent chemoradiotherapy. The receptors originated from a human donor with HPV-associated anogenital cancer.

V is TRBV9 and J is TRBJ2-2, with D perhaps TRBD1 (5 bases). V gave up 5 bases and J gave up 5 bases, with 13 bases separating them. Germline loops: CDR1 SGDLS, CDR2 YYNGEE. The CDR3 covers 14 residues. The CDR3 here is CASRGLGETGELFF. As DNA, the CDR3 is TGTGCCAGCAGAGGCCTAGGGGAAACCGGGGAGCTGTTTTTT. Full variable domain (outside the CDR3, taken from reference TRBV9 and TRBJ2-2): DSGVTQTPKHLITATGQRVTLRCSPRSGDLSVYWYQQSLDQGLQFLIQYYNGEERAKGNILERFSAQQFPDLHSELNLSSLELGDSALYFCASRGLGETGELFFGEGSRLTVL.

The V gene is TRBV30, the J gene TRBJ2-3, with 9 positions matching TRBD2. The CDR3 is 15 amino acids. The V gene's germline CDR1 is GTSNPN and CDR2 SVGIG (reference sequence). V lost 0 bases, J lost 4 bases, and 5 bases stayed unmatched. CDR3 bases: TGTGCCTGGAGTGTAGCGGCTAGCGGGGCAGATACGCAGTATTTT. Protein: CAWSVAASGADTQYF.

This sequence joins TRBV9 and TRBJ2-3; D gene uncertain. The germline V and J ends were trimmed by 1 base and 0 bases, with 12 bases remaining between them. The CDR3 runs 16 residues. Germline-derived CDR1 and CDR2 are SGDLS and YYNGEE. The CDR3 DNA sequence: TGTGCCAGCAGCGTAATAACTGACTCTAGCACAGATACGCAGTATTTT. Protein product: CASSVITDSSTDTQYF.